The 21 T cell receptor beta chains listed next were all sequenced from one sample in a study of shared clonotypes between healthy human individuals. Only in-frame clones appear in the TCRdb table, and some are missing; sequencing was by immunoSEQ multiplex PCR. Seen here are approximately 2.1 million clones, approximately 95% observed once, and the top ten hold about 0.41%. The sample consisted of naive CD4+ T cells from PBMCs. Subset defined: CD45RA+ positively selected. The origin of the receptors is a man between 18 and 29 years old in good health. Some clones in this sample may be carry-over from other donors' samples.

The J gene is TRBJ1-1, the V gene TRBV6-6; D is undetermined. Germline loops: CDR1 MNHNY, CDR2 SVGAGI (reference sequence). The CDR3 extends over 13 amino acids. V was trimmed by 2 bases and J by 2 bases, leaving 6 bases between them. CDR3 coding DNA: TGTGCCAGCAGTTACGAGCGAAACACTGAAGCTTTCTTT. It encodes CASSYERNTEAFF.

The V gene is TRBV4-3, the J gene TRBJ2-6; unclear D gene. The germline V gene encodes CDR1 LGHNA and CDR2 YSLEER. CDR3 length: 15 residues. V was pared by 4 bases and J by 0 bases, with 7 bases between. The DNA for the CDR3 is TGCGCCAGCAGCCCTGGCGTCTCTGGGGCCAACGTCCTGACTTTC. Translated: CASSPGVSGANVLTF.

This clone was observed once. CDR3 region: CASSPPGLAGVLAKNIQYF. Written as DNA, the CDR3 is TGTGCCAGCTCACCCCCGGGACTAGCGGGGGTCCTAGCCAAAAACATTCAGTACTTC. The chain uses TRBV18 and TRBJ2-4, with 14 bases identical to TRBD2. The CDR3 extends over 19 amino acids. V gave up 3 bases and J gave up 0 bases; unmatched junction bases: 7. In germline, CDR1 is KGHSH, CDR2 LQKENI.

Worth noting for this clone: The sample contains more than one DNA sequence encoding this CDR3. The chain uses TRBV7-3 and TRBJ1-1; D not certain. Germline V gene lookup returns CDR1 SGHTA and CDR2 FQGTGA. The ends were cut back, 0 bases at V and 1 base at J, with 3 bases in the middle. This CDR3 comprises 13 residues. Here the CDR3 DNA reads TGTGCCAGCAGCTTAACCAGGAACACTGAAGCTTTCTTT. Translation gives CASSLTRNTEAFF. Drawing the rest from reference TRBV7-3 and TRBJ1-1, the complete variable domain is GAGVSQTPSNKVTEKGKYVELRCDPISGHTALYWYRQSLGQGPEFLIYFQGTGAADDSGLPNDRFFAVRPEGSVSTLKIQRTERGDSAVYLCASSLTRNTEAFFGQGTRLTVV.

The chain has TRBV9 and TRBJ2-2, with D possibly being TRBD2 (5 bases). V was cut by 4 bases and J by 1 base, with 11 bases left in between. This CDR3 spans 15 amino acids. CDR1 and CDR2 (germline): SGDLS, YYNGEE. CDR3 nucleotide sequence: TGTGCCAGCAGCCGGACTCCTCTGAACACCGGGGAGCTGTTTTTT. This sequence encodes CASSRTPLNTGELFF.

This clone was seen once. The rearrangement uses TRBV9 and TRBJ1-4; perhaps TRBD1 as D (5 bases). The CDR3 contains 15 residues. CDR1 and CDR2 (germline): SGDLS, YYNGEE. Trimming removed 0 bases from V and 5 bases from J, with 11 bases in between. CDR3 loop: CASSVDVTANEKLFF. The DNA of the CDR3 is TGTGCCAGCAGCGTAGATGTGACAGCAAATGAAAAACTGTTTTTT. Supplemented by reference TRBV9 and TRBJ1-4, the full variable domain reads DSGVTQTPKHLITATGQRVTLRCSPRSGDLSVYWYQQSLDQGLQFLIQYYNGEERAKGNILERFSAQQFPDLHSELNLSSLELGDSALYFCASSVDVTANEKLFFGSGTQLSVL.

V is TRBV14 and J is TRBJ2-7; D not resolved. The V and J ends lost 3 bases and 7 bases respectively, with 7 bases between them. CDR3 size: 11 residues. Germline V gene data show CDR1 as SGHDN and CDR2 as FVKESK. The CDR3 loop is CASSHSAEQYF. The CDR3 coding sequence is TGTGCCAGCAGCCACTCTGCAGAGCAGTACTTC.

V is TRBV15 and J is TRBJ2-1; D is undetermined. V gave up 0 bases and J gave up 6 bases, with 9 bases separating them. CDR3 length equals 14 residues. CDR1 is LNHNV, CDR2 YYDKDF, per germline (reference sequence). The CDR3 sequence is CATSRDSRINEQFF. Here the CDR3 DNA reads TGTGCCACCAGCAGAGATAGTAGGATCAATGAGCAGTTCTTC.

J is TRBJ2-4 and V is TRBV18; 7 bases are shared with TRBD1. Germline CDR1 is KGHSH and CDR2 is LQKENI. There are 15 residues in the CDR3. Trimming cost V 3 bases and J 4 bases; bases outside gene matches: 6. The CDR3 is CASSPQTGTKNIQYF. CDR3 in DNA: TGTGCCAGCTCACCCCAGACAGGGACGAAAAACATTCAGTACTTC.

This clone appeared a single time. This chain connects TRBV27 to TRBJ2-6; D is perhaps TRBD1 or TRBD2 (5 bases each). V lost 6 bases, J lost 4 bases, and 22 bases lay in between. Germline V lookup: CDR1 MNHEY, CDR2 SMNVEV (reference sequence). This CDR3 spans 18 amino acids. CDR3 protein: CASSAKRGEFWGANVLTF. CDR3 nucleotides: TGTGCCAGCAGCGCCAAACGAGGGGAGTTCTGGGGGGCCAACGTCCTGACTTTC.

The sample holds one count of this clone. The chain uses TRBV19 and TRBJ1-5; TRBD1 matches at 7 bases. The CDR3 covers 16 residues. The trim removed 3 bases at V and 2 bases at J, leaving 7 bases unmatched. The germline gives CDR1 LNHDA, CDR2 SQIVND (reference sequence). CDR3 sequence (DNA): TGTGCCAGTAGTATCGTAGGGGGCGCGGGCAATCAGCCCCAGCATTTT. It is translated as CASSIVGGAGNQPQHF.

This clone was seen just once. V and J are TRBV7-6 and TRBJ1-4; no firm D call. Germline CDR1 and CDR2: SGHVS and FNYEAQ. The CDR3 contains 19 residues. V shed 1 base and J shed 0 bases, with 18 bases lying between them. CDR3 sequence (DNA): TGTGCCAGCAGCTTAGGGTCATTCCGTCGGGGAACAACTAATGAAAAACTGTTTTTT. Protein product: CASSLGSFRRGTTNEKLFF.

The rearrangement joins TRBV5-1 to TRBJ1-4; the D gene is possibly TRBD1 (6 bases). Trimming cost V 3 bases and J 7 bases, with 13 bases left between them. Germline CDR1 SGHRS, CDR2 YFSETQ. CDR3 length: 14 residues. CDR3 in DNA: TGCGCCAGCAGCTCCGGACAGCCTAGTGAAAAACTGTTTTTT. Its protein product is CASSSGQPSEKLFF.

This chain uses TRBV5-8 with TRBJ1-3; D call uncertain. The CDR3 has 14 residues. Trimming took off 0 bases at V and 4 bases at J, with 8 bases between the two ends. Germline values: CDR1 SGHTS, CDR2 YDEGEE. The CDR3 DNA reads TGTGCCAGCAGCTTGGTAGGATCGGGAAACACCATATATTTT. This encodes CASSLVGSGNTIYF.

The rearrangement uses TRBV2 and TRBJ2-5, with D unresolved. The V end was cut by 4 bases, the J end by 2 bases, with 8 bases between. This CDR3 is built from 13 residues. The germline V gene has CDR1 SNHLY and CDR2 FYNNEI. The CDR3: CASSGASQETQYF. CDR3 sequence (DNA): TGTGCCAGCAGTGGAGCGTCTCAAGAGACCCAGTACTTC.

This chain uses TRBV7-2 with TRBJ2-2; 7 nucleotides line up with TRBD1. Germline CDR1 reads SGHTA; CDR2 reads FQGNSA. The CDR3 is 15 amino acids. V lost 4 bases and J lost 0; bases outside the gene matches: 2. CDR3 amino acids: CASSSTGPNTGELFF. Written as DNA, the CDR3 is TGTGCCAGCAGCTCGACAGGGCCGAACACCGGGGAGCTGTTTTTT. The full variable domain, completed using reference TRBV7-2 and TRBJ2-2, is GAGVSQSPSNKVTEKGKDVELRCDPISGHTALYWYRQSLGQGLEFLIYFQGNSAPDKSGLPSDRFSAERTGGSVSTLTIQRTQQEDSAVYLCASSSTGPNTGELFFGEGSRLTVL.

This clone is a singleton in its sample. The chain combines TRBV7-9 with TRBJ2-2, with TRBD1 as a possible D gene (6 bases). The V and J ends lost 5 bases and 1 base respectively, with 17 bases between them. CDR3 length: 17 residues. Germline V gene lookup returns CDR1 SEHNR and CDR2 FQNEAQ (reference sequence). The CDR3 loop reads CASSPVKDSGNTGELFF. CDR3 DNA sequence: TGTGCCAGCAGCCCCGTCAAGGACAGCGGGAACACCGGGGAGCTGTTTTTT.

On this clone itself: The sample carries other DNA sequences with the same CDR3. The chain links TRBV2 to TRBJ2-5, with D perhaps TRBD2 (6 bases). Germline V gives CDR1 SNHLY, CDR2 FYNNEI. The CDR3 runs to 13 residues. The V end was cut by 4 bases, the J end by 5 bases, with 11 bases between. As DNA, the CDR3 is TGTGCCAGCAGTGGGGGCGGAGGGGAGACCCAGTACTTC. This gives the protein CASSGGGGETQYF.

The chain employs TRBV11-2 and TRBJ1-6; D is perhaps TRBD1 (6 bases). The V gene lost 5 bases and the J gene lost 5 bases, with 13 bases spanning the gap. Looked up from germline, CDR1 is SGHAT and CDR2 is FQNNGV. The CDR3 is 15 residues long. In nucleotides, the CDR3 is TGTGCCAGCAGCAACCCTCGGGGGCATAATTCACCCCTCCACTTT. It codes for CASSNPRGHNSPLHF.

This clone was observed a handful of times. The V call is TRBV19, the J call TRBJ1-3, with D perhaps TRBD1 (5 bases). CDR1 is LNHDA and CDR2 is SQIVND in the germline V gene (reference sequence). V was trimmed by 5 bases and J by 1 base, leaving 15 bases between them. This CDR3 comprises 16 residues. The CDR3 is CASSLRQSSSGNTIYF. CDR3 nucleotides: TGTGCCAGTAGTCTACGACAGTCGTCTTCTGGAAACACCATATATTTT. Based on the CDR3 plus reference TRBV19 and TRBJ1-3, the full variable domain is DGGITQSPKYLFRKEGQNVTLSCEQNLNHDAMYWYRQDPGQGLRLIYYSQIVNDFQKGDIAEGYSVSREKKESFPLTVTSAQKNPTAFYLCASSLRQSSSGNTIYFGEGSWLTVV.

In this sample, this clone turned up once. This sequence joins TRBV7-9 and TRBJ1-4, with 7 positions matching TRBD1. V trimming: 5 bases; J trimming: 0 bases; junction bases outside the gene matches: 9. Germline CDR1 reads SEHNR; CDR2 reads FQNEAQ (reference sequence). The CDR3 covers 17 residues. The CDR3 DNA sequence: TGTGCCAGCAGCCTCCGGACAGGCTCTGCAACTAATGAAAAACTGTTTTTT. This sequence encodes CASSLRTGSATNEKLFF.